These 25 T cell receptor beta chains originate from one sample sequenced in a study of regulatory T cells in long-lasting Graves disease. In building TCR beta libraries, iRepertoire HTBI primers were used together with Arm-PCR of CDR3 regions. A single record per CDR3 protein comes from TCRdb applying MiXCR to the multiplex PCR reads. This table has roughly 500,000 distinct CDR3 sequences, around 13% appearing once. Stated time point: newly diagnosed GD, antithyroid drugs for less than 3 months. PBMC RNA served as the TCR library source. These same records also appear under a second study, on T cells in Graves' hyperthyroidism and ophthalmopathy.

This sample comprised peripheral blood mononuclear cells (PBMCs), obtained at new diagnosis, from a patient treated with antithyroid drugs. These receptors came from a woman aged 25 to 45 with Graves disease.

This clonotype was detected once. As the CDR3 is not closed by the conserved phenylalanine or tryptophan, this likely results from a read error. The rearrangement joins TRBV12-3 or TRBV12-4 to TRBJ2-7, with 10 bases matching TRBD1. Losses at the gene ends were 5 bases for V and 3 bases for J; bases not matched to a gene: 10. The CDR3 totals 16 residues. The CDR3 loop is CASSRISGTGDYEQYS. CDR3 nucleotides: TGTGCCAGCAGTAGAATCTCCGGGACAGGGGACTACGAGCAGTACTCC.

In this sample, this clonotype turned up many times. The chain employs TRBV28 and TRBJ2-5, with D tentatively TRBD1 or TRBD2 (7 bases each). The CDR3 sequence is 12 residues long. Trimming cost V 10 bases and J 3 bases, with 12 bases left between them. Germline V gene data show CDR1 as MDHEN and CDR2 as SYDVKM. The CDR3 loop reads CATRGGEETQYF. CDR3 in DNA: TGTGCCACCAGGGGGGGAGAAGAGACCCAGTACTTC.

This clonotype was seen at least ten times. The chain has TRBV20-1 and TRBJ2-7; D not certain. Germline values: CDR1 DFQATT, CDR2 SNEGSKA (reference sequence). V shed 0 bases and J shed 5 bases, with 5 bases lying between them. CDR3 length: 11 amino acids. CDR3 loop: CSARDPNEQYF. CDR3 coding DNA: TGCAGTGCTAGAGATCCCAACGAGCAGTACTTC.

This clonotype was picked up a small number of times. The genes are TRBV6-1 and TRBJ1-1, with D maybe TRBD1 (5 bases). Trimming took 4 bases from V and 3 from J, leaving 15 bases between them. In germline, CDR1 is MNHNS, CDR2 SASEGT. This CDR3 has 15 residues. The CDR3 sequence: CASSGVGAGYTEAFF. CDR3 in DNA: TGTGCCAGCAGTGGGGTAGGGGCCGGATACACTGAAGCTTTCTTT.

This clonotype came up many times. The CDR3: CSAGTSGRFYEQYF. CDR3 coding DNA: TGCAGTGCTGGGACTAGCGGGAGATTCTACGAGCAGTACTTC. This chain links TRBV20-1 with TRBJ2-7; 14 bases align to TRBD2. Germline V gene lookup returns CDR1 DFQATT and CDR2 SNEGSKA (reference sequence). V shed 5 bases, J shed 3 bases, and the junction held 3 bases outside the gene matches. The length of the CDR3 is 14 residues.

This clonotype was seen many times. V gene TRBV19 combines with J gene TRBJ1-1; D is unclear. In germline, CDR1 is LNHDA, CDR2 SQIVND (reference sequence). This CDR3 contains 15 residues. The ends were cut back, 4 bases at V and 2 bases at J, with 14 bases in the middle. DNA for the CDR3: TGTGCCAGTAGTAGCCCATTAAGACAAAACACTGAAGCTTTCTTT. Translated, it gives CASSSPLRQNTEAFF.

Comment on this clonotype: One end of the junction is discordant with germline, which a read error may explain. The V gene is TRBV7-9, the J gene TRBJ2-1; 10 nucleotides match TRBD2. Germline V CDR1 and CDR2: SEHNR, FQNEAQ (reference sequence). This CDR3 is built from 18 residues. Here the CDR3 DNA reads TGCGCCAGCAGCCAAGAGATGACTAGCGGGCTAGTTAACGGTGAGCAGTTCTTC. This sequence encodes CASSQEMTSGLVNGEQFF.

This clonotype was observed many times. The rearrangement links TRBV10-2 to TRBJ1-4; 8 nucleotides align to TRBD1. Trimming took 2 bases from V and 1 from J; bases not matched to a gene: 3. Germline V gives CDR1 WSHSY, CDR2 SAAADI. This CDR3 is 16 amino acids long. The CDR3 loop reads CASSEQGAGTNEKLFF. For the CDR3, the DNA is TGCGCCAGCAGTGAGCAGGGGGCTGGAACTAATGAAAAACTGTTTTTT.

This clonotype was detected ten times or more. The gene calls are TRBV20-1 and TRBJ1-1; D might be TRBD1 (5 bases). Trimming cost V 7 bases and J 4 bases, with 13 bases left between them. This CDR3 has 12 residues. CDR1 is DFQATT and CDR2 is SNEGSKA in the germline V gene (reference sequence). DNA for the CDR3: TGCAGTGGCTTGGGGCTGGGCACTGAAGCTTTCTTT. Residues: CSGLGLGTEAFF.

The chain joins TRBV7-9 to TRBJ2-1, with D perhaps matching TRBD1 or TRBD2 (6 bases each). V was clipped by 6 bases and J by 8 bases, with 8 bases between them. The CDR3 length is 11 residues. The germline V gene encodes CDR1 SEHNR and CDR2 FQNEAQ (reference sequence). CDR3 sequence reads: CASSGGHEQFF. Written as DNA, the CDR3 is TGTGCCAGCAGTGGGGGGCATGAGCAGTTCTTC.

Many counts were recorded for this clonotype. This rearrangement joins TRBV27 to TRBJ1-1; 7 bases align to TRBD1. CDR3 size: 14 residues. The germline CDR1 and CDR2 sequences are MNHEY and SMNVEV (reference sequence). The J segment lost 2 bases and the V segment lost 6 bases, leaving 6 bases of the junction unmatched. The CDR3 loop is CASRSGQTNTEAFF. CDR3 in DNA: TGTGCCAGCAGATCGGGACAGACTAACACTGAAGCTTTCTTT.

At least ten counts were recorded for this clonotype. This chain joins TRBV6-1 and TRBJ2-2; unclear D gene. Trimming removed 6 bases from V and 4 bases from J, with 12 bases in between. Germline V gene sequence: CDR1 MNHNS, CDR2 SASEGT. This CDR3 region has 14 residues. The CDR3 DNA follows: TGTGCCAGCAGCCAAGTATGGGTCACCGGGGAGCTGTTTTTT. Translated, it gives CASSQVWVTGELFF.

This clonotype was observed many times. DNA of the CDR3: TGTGCCAGCAGTTCTCGCCCCTACGAGCAGTACTTC. Translating it yields CASSSRPYEQYF. The chain joins TRBV28 to TRBJ2-7; no firm D call. V lost 4 bases to trimming and J lost 2 bases, with 6 bases between them. The CDR3 totals 12 residues. From germline, CDR1 is MDHEN and CDR2 SYDVKM.

In the case of this clonotype: A single base separates this from a much larger clone, so it may be a read error. This chain uses TRBV19 with TRBJ2-2; TRBD2 matches 9 bases. This CDR3 is built from 15 residues. Germline CDR1 LNHDA, CDR2 SQIVND (reference sequence). CDR3 sequence: CASDPGLAGAGELFF. In DNA form, the CDR3 reads TGTGCTTCCGACCCGGGACTAGCAGGCGCCGGGGAGCTGTTTTTT.

The sample holds many counts of this clonotype. The V gene is TRBV11-2, the J gene TRBJ1-2; no definite D call. The germline V gene encodes CDR1 SGHAT and CDR2 FQNNGV. The V end lost 5 bases, the J end lost 4 bases, and 14 bases lay between the germline ends. This CDR3 comprises 14 residues. The CDR3 nucleotides read TGTGCCAGCAGCCCAGCACTGTCGGCCTATGGCTACACCTTC. Amino acid sequence: CASSPALSAYGYTF.

Ten or more counts support this clonotype. The rearrangement joins TRBV7-9 to TRBJ1-6, with a weak D call TRBD1 (5 bases). Germline V CDR1 and CDR2: SEHNR, FQNEAQ (reference sequence). Trimming took 2 bases from V and 8 from J, leaving 10 bases between them. The CDR3 is 14 residues long. CDR3 sequence reads: CASSLTQAYSPLHF. The DNA for the CDR3 is TGTGCCAGCAGCTTAACACAGGCTTATTCACCCCTCCACTTT. Supplemented by reference TRBV7-9 and TRBJ1-6, the full variable domain reads DTGVSQNPRHKITKRGQNVTFRCDPISEHNRLYWYRQTLGQGPEFLTYFQNEAQLEKSRLLSDRFSAERPKGSFSTLEIQRTEQGDSAMYLCASSLTQAYSPLHFGNGTRLTVT.

This clonotype was counted ten times or more. The rearrangement joins TRBV7-3 to TRBJ2-1, with 10 bases matching TRBD2. Germline loops: CDR1 SGHTA, CDR2 FQGTGA. This CDR3 contains 16 residues. V trimming: 3 bases; J trimming: 8 bases; junction bases outside the gene matches: 10. CDR3 bases: TGTGCCAGCAGCTTGATGAGCGGGAGGGCCGGAGATGAGCAGTTCTTC. This encodes CASSLMSGRAGDEQFF.

This clonotype has at least ten counts. The chain recombines TRBV9 with TRBJ2-1; 7 bases are a match to TRBD2. V gave up 4 bases and J gave up 7 bases; unmatched junction bases: 8. Germline CDR1 SGDLS, CDR2 YYNGEE. The CDR3 totals 14 residues. The CDR3 DNA reads as TGTGCCAGCAGCTTTAGTGGGAGGGTTAATGAGCAGTTCTTC. Encoded protein: CASSFSGRVNEQFF.

CDR3 sequence: CASSQADRTKPLHF. CDR3 nucleotides: TGCGCCAGCAGCCAGGCGGACAGAACTAAACCCCTCCACTTT. J is TRBJ1-6 and V is TRBV4-1, with D possibly matching TRBD1 (6 bases). CDR3 length: 14 amino acids. Trimming cost V 3 bases and J 12 bases, with 15 bases left between them. CDR1 is MGHRA and CDR2 is YSYEKL in the germline V gene.

This clonotype has at least ten counts. The rearrangement links TRBV20-1 to TRBJ1-6, with D possibly matching TRBD1 (5 bases). Looked up from germline, CDR1 is DFQATT and CDR2 is SNEGSKA (reference sequence). This CDR3 is built from 14 residues. Trimming pared 2 bases from V and 5 bases from J, leaving 10 bases between. The CDR3 region has the DNA TGCAGTGCTAGACCCGGGACGGATAATTCACCCCTCCACTTT. It is translated as CSARPGTDNSPLHF.

This clonotype was seen ten or more times. This chain uses TRBV12-3 or TRBV12-4 with TRBJ1-2; D is undetermined. The length of the CDR3 is 13 residues. V was trimmed by 1 base and J by 3 bases, leaving 6 bases between them. CDR3: CASSLVSDYGYTF. CDR3 DNA sequence: TGTGCCAGCAGTTTAGTAAGCGACTATGGCTACACCTTC.

This clonotype was recorded once. The V and J genes are TRBV3-1 and TRBJ2-2; unclear D gene. V lost 5 bases, J lost 6 bases, and 10 bases lay in between. Germline-derived CDR1 and CDR2 are LGHDT and YNNKEL (reference sequence). The CDR3 is made up of 13 amino acids. DNA of the CDR3: TGTGCCAGCAGCTCTCAATTACCCGGGGAGCTGTTTTTT. Amino acids: CASSSQLPGELFF.

This clonotype came up many times. The V and J genes are TRBV3-1 and TRBJ2-3; D is unclear. This CDR3 is built from 15 residues. V shed 3 bases and J shed 3 bases, with 13 bases lying between them. Germline-derived CDR1 and CDR2 are LGHDT and YNNKEL (reference sequence). CDR3 in DNA: TGTGCCAGCAGCCACAGCTCCCTGACAACAGATACGCAGTATTTT. Protein product: CASSHSSLTTDTQYF.

This clonotype occurred many times. The rearrangement uses TRBV29-1 and TRBJ2-3, with D perhaps assigned TRBD1 or TRBD2 (5 bases each). Trimming pared 7 bases from V and 2 bases from J, leaving 13 bases between. This CDR3 contains 13 residues. Germline CDR1 is SQVTM and CDR2 is ANQGSEA. CDR3 region: CSESRDHTDTQYF. In DNA, the CDR3 is TGCAGCGAGTCACGGGACCACACAGATACGCAGTATTTT.

This clonotype appeared a single time. V gene TRBV19 combines with J gene TRBJ2-7; TRBD1 matches at 9 bases. The CDR3 covers 13 residues. After removal of 8 bases from V and 6 bases from J, the junction contained 8 bases not matched to a gene. Germline V gene sequence: CDR1 LNHDA, CDR2 SQIVND (reference sequence). The CDR3 region is CASARTGVCEQYF. In DNA, the CDR3 is TGTGCCAGTGCTAGGACAGGGGTATGCGAGCAGTACTTC.